This T cell receptor (beta chain) derives from a study of control samples from healthy donors and cancer patients. The germline gives CDR1 SGHTA, CDR2 FQGNSA. This CDR3 has 13 residues. V was trimmed by 1 base and J by 7 bases, leaving 10 bases between them. The assay was immunoSEQ multiplex PCR, and TCRdb's table has in-frame clones only and misses some. The profile shows around 130,000 clones, under 95% of them singletons. The TCR sequence derives from a man younger than 30 in good health. This chain links TRBV7-2 with TRBJ1-1, with TRBD1 as a possible D gene (5 bases). Sequencing was carried out using blood. DNA for the CDR3: TGTGCCAGCAGCTTAGGACGACAGCTTGAAGCTTTCTTT. As protein: CASSLGRQLEAFF.